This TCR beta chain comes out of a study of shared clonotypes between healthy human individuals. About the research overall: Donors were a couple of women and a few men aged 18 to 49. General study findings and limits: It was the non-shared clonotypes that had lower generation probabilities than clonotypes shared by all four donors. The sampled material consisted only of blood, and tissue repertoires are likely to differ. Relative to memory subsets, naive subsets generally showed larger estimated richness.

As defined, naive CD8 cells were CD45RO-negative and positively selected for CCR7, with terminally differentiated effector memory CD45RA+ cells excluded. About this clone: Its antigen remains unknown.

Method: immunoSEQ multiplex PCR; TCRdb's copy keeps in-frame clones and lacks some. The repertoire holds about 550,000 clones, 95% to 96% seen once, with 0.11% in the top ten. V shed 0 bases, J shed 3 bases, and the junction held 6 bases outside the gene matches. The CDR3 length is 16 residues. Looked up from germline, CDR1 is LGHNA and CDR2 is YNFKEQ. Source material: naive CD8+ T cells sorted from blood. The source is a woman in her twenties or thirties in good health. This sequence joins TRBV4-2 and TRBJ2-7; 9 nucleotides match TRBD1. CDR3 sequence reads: CASSQEGGQGYYEQYF. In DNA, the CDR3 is TGTGCCAGCAGCCAAGAGGGGGGACAGGGATACTACGAGCAGTACTTC.